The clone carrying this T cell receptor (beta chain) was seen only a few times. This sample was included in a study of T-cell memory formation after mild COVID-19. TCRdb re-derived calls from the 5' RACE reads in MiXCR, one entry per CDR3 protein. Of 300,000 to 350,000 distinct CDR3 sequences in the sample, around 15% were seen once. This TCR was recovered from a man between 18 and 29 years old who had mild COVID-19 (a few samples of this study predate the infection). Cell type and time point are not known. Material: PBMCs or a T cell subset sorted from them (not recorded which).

The CDR3 coding sequence is TGTGCCAGCAGTCTCGGGACAGGGTTTGGAGATACGCAGTATTTT. Protein: CASSLGTGFGDTQYF. The rearrangement links TRBV12-3 or TRBV12-4 to TRBJ2-3; the match to TRBD1 covers 9 bases. J lost 5 bases, V lost 5 bases, and 8 bases had no gene match. The CDR3 contains 15 residues.